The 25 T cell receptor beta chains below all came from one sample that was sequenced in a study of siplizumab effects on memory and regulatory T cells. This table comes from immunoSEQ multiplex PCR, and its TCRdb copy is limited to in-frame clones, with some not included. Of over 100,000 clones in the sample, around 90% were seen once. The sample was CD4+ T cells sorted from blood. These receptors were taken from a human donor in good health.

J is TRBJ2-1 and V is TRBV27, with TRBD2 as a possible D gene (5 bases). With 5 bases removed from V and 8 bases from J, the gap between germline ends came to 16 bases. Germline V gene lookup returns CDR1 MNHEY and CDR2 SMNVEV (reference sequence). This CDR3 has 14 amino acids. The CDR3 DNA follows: TGTGCCAGCAGTCCCCGGACTCCCTTAGATGAGCAGTTCTTC. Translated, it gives CASSPRTPLDEQFF.

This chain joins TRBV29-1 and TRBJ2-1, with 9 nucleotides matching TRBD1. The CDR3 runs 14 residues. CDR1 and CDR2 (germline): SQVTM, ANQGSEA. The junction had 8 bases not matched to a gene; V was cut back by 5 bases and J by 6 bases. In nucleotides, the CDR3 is TGCAGCGTTAGGGGACAGGGAAGGCTCAATGAGCAGTTCTTC. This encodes CSVRGQGRLNEQFF.

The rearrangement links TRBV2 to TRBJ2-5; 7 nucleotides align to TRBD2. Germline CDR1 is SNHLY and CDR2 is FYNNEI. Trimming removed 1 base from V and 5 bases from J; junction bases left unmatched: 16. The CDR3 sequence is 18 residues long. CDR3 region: CASSEGGDGGGPRETQYF. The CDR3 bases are TGTGCCAGCAGTGAAGGGGGCGATGGGGGAGGGCCCCGGGAGACCCAGTACTTC.

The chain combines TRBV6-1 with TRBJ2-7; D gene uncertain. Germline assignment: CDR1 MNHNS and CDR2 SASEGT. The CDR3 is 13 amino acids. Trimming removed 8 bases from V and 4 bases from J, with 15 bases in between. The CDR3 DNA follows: TGTGCCAGCTTAGGAAAGGGATTTTACGAGCAGTACTTC. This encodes CASLGKGFYEQYF.

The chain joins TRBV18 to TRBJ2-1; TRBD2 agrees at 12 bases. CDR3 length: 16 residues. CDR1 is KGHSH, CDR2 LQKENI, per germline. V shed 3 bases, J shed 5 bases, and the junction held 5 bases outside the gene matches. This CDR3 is CASSPRLAGVDNEQFF. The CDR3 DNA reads TGTGCCAGCTCACCGAGACTAGCGGGAGTGGACAATGAGCAGTTCTTC. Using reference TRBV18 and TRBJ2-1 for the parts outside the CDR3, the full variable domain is NAGVMQNPRHLVRRRGQEARLRCSPMKGHSHVYWYRQLPEEGLKFMVYLQKENIIDESGMPKERFSAEFPKEGPSILRIQQVVRGDSAAYFCASSPRLAGVDNEQFFGPGTRLTVL.

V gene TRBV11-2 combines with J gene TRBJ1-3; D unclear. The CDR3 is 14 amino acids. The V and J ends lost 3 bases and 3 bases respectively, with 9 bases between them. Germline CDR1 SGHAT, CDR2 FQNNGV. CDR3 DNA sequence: TGTGCCAGCAGCTTTCAAGTCGATGGAAACACCATATATTTT. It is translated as CASSFQVDGNTIYF.

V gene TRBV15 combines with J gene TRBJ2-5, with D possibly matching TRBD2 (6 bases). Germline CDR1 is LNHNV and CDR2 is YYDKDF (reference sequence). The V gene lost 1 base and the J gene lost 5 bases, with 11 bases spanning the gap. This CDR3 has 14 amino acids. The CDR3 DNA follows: TGTGCCACCAGCAGAGTGTGGGCGGGGGAGACCCAGTACTTC. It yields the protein CATSRVWAGETQYF.

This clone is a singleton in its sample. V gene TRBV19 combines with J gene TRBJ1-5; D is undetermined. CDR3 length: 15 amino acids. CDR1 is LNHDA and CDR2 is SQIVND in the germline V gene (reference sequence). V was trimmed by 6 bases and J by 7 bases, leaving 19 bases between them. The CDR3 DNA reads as TGTGCCAGTAGCCAACCCGGTACGATGTACCAGCCCCAGCATTTT. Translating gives CASSQPGTMYQPQHF. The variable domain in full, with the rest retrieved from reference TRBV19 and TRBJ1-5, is DGGITQSPKYLFRKEGQNVTLSCEQNLNHDAMYWYRQDPGQGLRLIYYSQIVNDFQKGDIAEGYSVSREKKESFPLTVTSAQKNPTAFYLCASSQPGTMYQPQHFGDGTRLSIL.

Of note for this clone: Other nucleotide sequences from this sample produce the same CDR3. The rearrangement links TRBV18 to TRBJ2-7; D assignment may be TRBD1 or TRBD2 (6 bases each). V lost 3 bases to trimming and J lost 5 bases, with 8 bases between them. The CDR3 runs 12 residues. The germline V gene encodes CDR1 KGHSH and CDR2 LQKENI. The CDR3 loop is CASSPRGHEQYF. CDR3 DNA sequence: TGTGCCAGCTCACCTCGGGGGCACGAGCAGTACTTC.

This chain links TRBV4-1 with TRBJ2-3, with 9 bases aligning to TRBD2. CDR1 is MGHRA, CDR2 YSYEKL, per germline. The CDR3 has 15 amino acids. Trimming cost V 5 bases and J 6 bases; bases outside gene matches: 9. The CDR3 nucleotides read TGCGCCAGCAGCGTAATTAGCGGGAGTATCGATACGCAGTATTTT. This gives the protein CASSVISGSIDTQYF.

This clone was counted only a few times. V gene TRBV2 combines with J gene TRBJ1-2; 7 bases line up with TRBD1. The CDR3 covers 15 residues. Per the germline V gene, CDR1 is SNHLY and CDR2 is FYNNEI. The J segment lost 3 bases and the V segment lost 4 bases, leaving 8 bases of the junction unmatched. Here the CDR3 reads CASSVGTASHYGYTF. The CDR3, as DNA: TGTGCCAGCAGTGTGGGGACAGCCTCTCACTATGGCTACACCTTC.

The CDR3: CASSLGGTTEGETQYF. The CDR3 DNA reads TGTGCCAGCAGTTTAGGGGGGACAACCGAGGGAGAGACCCAGTACTTC. The chain has TRBV28 and TRBJ2-5; possibly TRBD1 or TRBD2 for D (6 bases each). The length of the CDR3 is 16 residues. Trimming took 2 bases from V and 4 from J, leaving 17 bases between them. Germline CDR1 reads MDHEN; CDR2 reads SYDVKM.

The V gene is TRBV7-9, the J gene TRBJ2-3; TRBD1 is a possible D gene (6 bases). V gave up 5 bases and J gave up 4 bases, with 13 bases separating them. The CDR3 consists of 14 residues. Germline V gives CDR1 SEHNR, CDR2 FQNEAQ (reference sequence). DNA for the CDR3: TGTGCCAGCAGCCAACAGGGTTACGCAGATACGCAGTATTTT. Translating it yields CASSQQGYADTQYF.

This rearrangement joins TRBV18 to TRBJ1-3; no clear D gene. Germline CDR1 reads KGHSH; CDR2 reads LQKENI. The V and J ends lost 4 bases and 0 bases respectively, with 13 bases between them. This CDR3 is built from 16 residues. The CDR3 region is CASSQPGVSSGNTIYF. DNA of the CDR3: TGTGCCAGCTCACAACCAGGCGTTAGCTCTGGAAACACCATATATTTT.

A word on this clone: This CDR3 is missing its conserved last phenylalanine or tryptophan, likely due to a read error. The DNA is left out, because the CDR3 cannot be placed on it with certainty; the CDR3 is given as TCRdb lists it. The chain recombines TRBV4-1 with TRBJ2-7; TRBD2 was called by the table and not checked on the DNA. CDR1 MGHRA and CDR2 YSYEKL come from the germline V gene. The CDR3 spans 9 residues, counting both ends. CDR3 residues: CASSQEGGL.

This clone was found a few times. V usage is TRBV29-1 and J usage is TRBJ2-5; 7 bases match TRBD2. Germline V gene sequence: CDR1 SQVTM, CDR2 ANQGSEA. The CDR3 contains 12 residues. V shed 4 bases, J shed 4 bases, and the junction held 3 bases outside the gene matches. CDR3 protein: CSVVPSGETQYF. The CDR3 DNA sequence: TGCAGCGTTGTGCCTAGCGGAGAGACCCAGTACTTC.

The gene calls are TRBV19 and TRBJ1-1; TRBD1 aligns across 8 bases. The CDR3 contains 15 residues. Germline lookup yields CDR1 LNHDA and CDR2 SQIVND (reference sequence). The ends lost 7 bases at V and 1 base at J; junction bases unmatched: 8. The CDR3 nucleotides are TGTGCCAGTACTCGAACCGGGACAGGGAACACTGAAGCTTTCTTT. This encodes CASTRTGTGNTEAFF.

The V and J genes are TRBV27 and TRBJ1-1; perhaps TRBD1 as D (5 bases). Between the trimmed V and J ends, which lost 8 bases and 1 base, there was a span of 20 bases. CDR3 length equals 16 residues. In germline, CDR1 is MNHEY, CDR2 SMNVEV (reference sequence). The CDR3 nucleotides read TGTGCCAGCTCTTTGGGGAACTACAGGCAGAACACTGAAGCTTTCTTT. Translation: CASSLGNYRQNTEAFF.

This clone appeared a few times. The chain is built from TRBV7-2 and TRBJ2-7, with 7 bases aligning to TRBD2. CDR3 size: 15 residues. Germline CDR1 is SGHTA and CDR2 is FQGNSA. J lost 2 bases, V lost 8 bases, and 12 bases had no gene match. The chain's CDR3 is CASGRTSGITYEQYF. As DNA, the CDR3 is TGTGCCAGCGGCAGGACAAGCGGGATTACCTACGAGCAGTACTTC.

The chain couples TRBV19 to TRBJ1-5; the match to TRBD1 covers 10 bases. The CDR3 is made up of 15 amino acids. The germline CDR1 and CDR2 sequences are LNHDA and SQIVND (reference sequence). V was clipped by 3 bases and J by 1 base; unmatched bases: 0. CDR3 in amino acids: CASSMGQGSNQPQHF. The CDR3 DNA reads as TGTGCCAGTAGTATGGGACAGGGGAGCAATCAGCCCCAGCATTTT. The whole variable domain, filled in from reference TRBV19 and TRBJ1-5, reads DGGITQSPKYLFRKEGQNVTLSCEQNLNHDAMYWYRQDPGQGLRLIYYSQIVNDFQKGDIAEGYSVSREKKESFPLTVTSAQKNPTAFYLCASSMGQGSNQPQHFGDGTRLSIL.

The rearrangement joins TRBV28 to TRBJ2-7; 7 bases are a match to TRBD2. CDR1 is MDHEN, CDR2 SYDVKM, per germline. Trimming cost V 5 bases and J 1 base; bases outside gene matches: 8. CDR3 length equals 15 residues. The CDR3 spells CASSTPRGGSYEQYF. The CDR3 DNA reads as TGTGCCAGCAGTACCCCCCGGGGAGGGTCCTACGAGCAGTACTTC.

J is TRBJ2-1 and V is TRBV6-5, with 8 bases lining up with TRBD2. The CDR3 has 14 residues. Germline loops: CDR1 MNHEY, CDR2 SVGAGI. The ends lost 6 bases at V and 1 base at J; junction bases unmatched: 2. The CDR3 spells CASSLAGSYNEQFF. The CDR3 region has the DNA TGTGCCAGCAGCTTAGCGGGATCCTACAATGAGCAGTTCTTC.

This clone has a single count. This CDR3 is CASSYVGGPYNEQFF. CDR3 nucleotide sequence: TGTGCCAGCAGTTACGTGGGAGGGCCCTACAATGAGCAGTTCTTC. This sequence joins TRBV6-6 and TRBJ2-1; 7 positions match TRBD2. J gave up 2 bases and V 2 bases, and 3 bases lay outside the gene matches. Germline V gene lookup returns CDR1 MNHNY and CDR2 SVGAGI (reference sequence). CDR3 size: 15 residues.

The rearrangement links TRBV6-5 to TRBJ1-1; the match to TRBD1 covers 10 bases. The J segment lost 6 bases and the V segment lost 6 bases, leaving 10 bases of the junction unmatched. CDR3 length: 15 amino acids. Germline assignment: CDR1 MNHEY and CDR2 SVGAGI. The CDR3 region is CASSTPGQGTAEAFF. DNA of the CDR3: TGTGCCAGCAGCACCCCGGGACAGGGGACTGCTGAAGCTTTCTTT.

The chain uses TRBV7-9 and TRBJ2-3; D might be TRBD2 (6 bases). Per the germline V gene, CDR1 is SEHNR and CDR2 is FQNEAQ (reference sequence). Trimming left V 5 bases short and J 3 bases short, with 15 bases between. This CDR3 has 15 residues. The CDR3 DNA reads TGTGCCAGCAGCAATTCCCAGGGAGGTACAGATACGCAGTATTTT. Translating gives CASSNSQGGTDTQYF.